This T cell receptor beta chain was sequenced in a study of human T cells and chemical hapten exposure. General study results and limits: TCRs exceeding 1 in 1000 frequency stayed unchanged with DPC sensitization.

This clonotype was detected only a few times. Its antigen remains unidentified. The time point here: healthy volunteer bleed at 6 weeks. The total RNA was obtained from whole blood that was not fractionated. TCRdb called the RACE reads again in MiXCR, with one record for every CDR3 protein. The sample lists 35,000 to 50,000 distinct CDR3 sequences, 3.7% occurring once. Sequencing was carried out using whole blood. This clonotype originated in a human donor in good health. Some clones in this sample may be carry-over from other donors' samples.

As DNA, the CDR3 is TGTGCCAGCAGTTGGGGACTTACCTACGAGCAGTACTTC. It encodes CASSWGLTYEQYF. The gene calls are TRBV12-3 or TRBV12-4 and TRBJ2-7; TRBD2 might be the D (6 bases). The CDR3 consists of 13 residues. Trimming pared 4 bases from V and 2 bases from J, leaving 9 bases between.